Below, 18 T cell receptor beta chains from the same sample are listed, as sequenced in a study of a mutant IDH1 vaccine in newly diagnosed glioma. TCRdb keeps only in-frame clones here, not all; method: immunoSEQ multiplex PCR. In the table there are more than 10,000 clones, 70% to 80% of which are singletons. Time point indicated: week 47, end of study. The content of each vaccine dose was 300 ug of mutant IDH1 20-mer peptide, and topical imiquimod accompanied it. Their cognate antigens are unknown. The input for sequencing was PBMCs, taken from a glioma patient whose treatment included an IDH1 peptide vaccine. The receptors originated from a woman aged 35 to 49 with glioma.

CDR3 sequence (DNA): TGTGCCAGTAGTATCGGGCTAGCGGGAGTAGTGCAGTTCTTC. Protein sequence: CASSIGLAGVVQFF. The chain joins TRBV19 to TRBJ2-1, with 10 bases matching TRBD2. In germline, CDR1 is LNHDA, CDR2 SQIVND (reference sequence). After removal of 3 bases from V and 12 bases from J, the junction contained 8 bases not matched to a gene. This CDR3 has 14 residues.

This chain uses TRBV9 with TRBJ2-1, with 13 nucleotides matching TRBD2. V lost 5 bases to trimming and J lost 12 bases; unmatched junction nucleotides: 8. In germline, CDR1 is SGDLS, CDR2 YYNGEE. This CDR3 spans 14 amino acids. The CDR3 here is CASSTGTSGDGQFF. In DNA, the CDR3 is TGTGCCAGCAGTACCGGGACTAGCGGGGACGGGCAGTTCTTC.

This chain joins TRBV7-2 and TRBJ1-6; 8 bases fit TRBD1. The V gene end was trimmed by 5 bases and the J gene end by 4 bases; junction bases not matched to a gene: 10. Germline V gene lookup returns CDR1 SGHTA and CDR2 FQGNSA. The CDR3 runs 17 residues. CDR3 in amino acids: CASSDIWTGRYNSPLHF. The CDR3 DNA sequence: TGTGCCAGCAGCGATATATGGACAGGGCGGTATAATTCACCCCTCCACTTT.

The chain is built from TRBV27 and TRBJ2-3; no firm D call. Germline-derived CDR1 and CDR2 are MNHEY and SMNVEV (reference sequence). Deletions cut 7 bases from V and 2 bases from J, with 10 bases between. The length of the CDR3 is 13 residues. CDR3 coding DNA: TGTGCCAGCACTGGACGGAACACAGATACGCAGTATTTT. It translates to CASTGRNTDTQYF.

V gene TRBV9 combines with J gene TRBJ2-3, with D perhaps TRBD2 (6 bases). Trimming cost V 0 bases and J 4 bases, with 6 bases left between them. CDR1 is SGDLS, CDR2 YYNGEE, per germline. This CDR3 comprises 13 residues. CDR3 region: CASSVGGADTQYF. DNA for the CDR3: TGTGCCAGCAGCGTAGGGGGGGCAGATACGCAGTATTTT.

This clone was seen a handful of times. The chain uses TRBV6-1 and TRBJ2-1; 9 bases are a match to TRBD2. CDR1 is MNHNS and CDR2 is SASEGT in the germline V gene. The CDR3 has 16 amino acids. With 0 bases clipped from V and 0 bases from J, the junction kept 0 bases outside the gene matches. CDR3 nucleotides: TGTGCCAGCAGTGAAGCTAGCGGGGGCTCCTACAATGAGCAGTTCTTC. Translating gives CASSEASGGSYNEQFF.

This clone is labeled medium-sized. The rearrangement links TRBV5-5 to TRBJ1-1; D is possibly TRBD1 (6 bases). Trimming removed 2 bases at V and 4 bases at J, with 15 bases between. CDR1 is SGHKS, CDR2 YYEKEE, per germline (reference sequence). The CDR3 length is 15 residues. The CDR3 nucleotides read TGTGCCAGCAGCTTCAGGGGTGTCTACTTCACTGAAGCTTTCTTT. It translates to CASSFRGVYFTEAFF.

The chain recombines TRBV7-9 with TRBJ1-2; no firm D call. CDR3 length: 14 amino acids. The germline gives CDR1 SEHNR, CDR2 FQNEAQ (reference sequence). V was clipped by 2 bases and J by 4 bases, with 11 bases between them. CDR3 amino acids: CASSLSQALYGYTF. The CDR3 coding sequence is TGTGCCAGCAGCTTATCCCAAGCTCTCTATGGCTACACCTTC.

This sequence joins TRBV5-4 and TRBJ1-4; D is possibly TRBD1 (6 bases). Between the trimmed V and J ends, which lost 4 bases and 5 bases, there was a span of 15 bases. CDR1 SGHNT and CDR2 YYREEE come from the germline V gene (reference sequence). This CDR3 comprises 15 residues. CDR3 sequence: CASSMRGAANEKLFF. DNA of the CDR3: TGTGCCAGCAGCATGAGGGGGGCTGCGAATGAAAAACTGTTTTTT.

The V and J genes are TRBV10-3 and TRBJ2-1; 8 bases are a match to TRBD1. Germline-derived CDR1 and CDR2 are ENHRY and SYGVKD. This CDR3 region has 12 residues. V trimming: 6 bases; J trimming: 9 bases; junction bases outside the gene matches: 4. CDR3 DNA sequence: TGTGCCATCAGCGGGACAGGAGTTGAGCAGTTCTTC. Protein product: CAISGTGVEQFF.

V gene TRBV7-2 combines with J gene TRBJ1-2; D gene ambiguous. The CDR3 consists of 14 residues. Trimming cost V 5 bases and J 4 bases, with 14 bases left between them. Looked up from germline, CDR1 is SGHTA and CDR2 is FQGNSA. The CDR3: CASSPTGGPYGYTF. DNA of the CDR3: TGTGCCAGCAGCCCTACCGGAGGGCCCTATGGCTACACCTTC.

This clone was detected only a few times. The chain links TRBV14 to TRBJ1-1; D is perhaps TRBD1 (6 bases). The CDR3 runs 16 residues. The germline gives CDR1 SGHDN, CDR2 FVKESK. V was cut by 1 base and J by 5 bases, with 17 bases left in between. The DNA of the CDR3 is TGTGCCAGCAGCCAAGTAGGCAGGGGCATAGAGACTGAAGCTTTCTTT. Amino acid sequence: CASSQVGRGIETEAFF.

The CDR3 bases are TGTGCCAGCAGCTCATCAAACGGGAGAGGAAATTCACCCCTCCACTTT. This encodes CASSSSNGRGNSPLHF. This chain links TRBV11-2 with TRBJ1-6; D not certain. CDR3 length: 16 residues. Germline V gene sequence: CDR1 SGHAT, CDR2 FQNNGV. The V end was cut by 4 bases, the J end by 7 bases, with 17 bases between.

This rearrangement joins TRBV11-2 to TRBJ1-5; maybe TRBD1 (5 bases). Between the trimmed V and J ends, which lost 5 bases and 0 bases, there was a span of 17 bases. Germline assignment: CDR1 SGHAT and CDR2 FQNNGV. CDR3 length: 17 amino acids. This CDR3 reads CASSPGTSPYSNQPQHF. Here the CDR3 DNA reads TGTGCCAGCAGCCCCGGGACGAGCCCTTATAGCAATCAGCCCCAGCATTTT.

This clone was detected only a few times. V gene TRBV15 combines with J gene TRBJ1-6; no definite D call. The germline V and J ends were trimmed by 1 base and 7 bases, with 8 bases remaining between them. Looked up from germline, CDR1 is LNHNV and CDR2 is YYDKDF (reference sequence). The CDR3 loop spans 14 amino acids. CDR3 sequence (DNA): TGTGCCACCAGCAGAGCCAGTAGGAATTCACCCCTCCACTTT. Protein product: CATSRASRNSPLHF.

The V and J genes are TRBV7-9 and TRBJ2-6; D not resolved. CDR3 length equals 13 residues. Trimming stripped 4 bases from V and 1 base from J, with 2 bases between. CDR1 SEHNR and CDR2 FQNEAQ come from the germline V gene (reference sequence). Here the CDR3 reads CASSSSGANVLTF. DNA of the CDR3: TGTGCCAGCAGCTCGTCTGGGGCCAACGTCCTGACTTTC. Full variable domain (rest looked up from reference TRBV7-9 and TRBJ2-6): DTGVSQNPRHKITKRGQNVTFRCDPISEHNRLYWYRQTLGQGPEFLTYFQNEAQLEKSRLLSDRFSAERPKGSFSTLEIQRTEQGDSAMYLCASSSSGANVLTFGAGSRLTVL.

The chain joins TRBV29-1 to TRBJ2-2; D could derive from TRBD1 or TRBD2 (6 bases each). The germline V gene encodes CDR1 SQVTM and CDR2 ANQGSEA. The CDR3 extends over 14 amino acids. V was shortened by 4 bases and J by 4 bases, with 13 bases between the two germline ends. The chain's CDR3 is CSVGGGRGTGELFF. Here the CDR3 DNA reads TGCAGCGTTGGAGGGGGGCGCGGCACCGGGGAGCTGTTTTTT.

The chain couples TRBV6-8 to TRBJ2-7; 11 bases match TRBD1. This CDR3 is 15 amino acids long. Trimming at V came to 4 bases and at J to 0 bases, leaving 2 bases not matched to a gene. Germline V gene lookup returns CDR1 MNHGY and CDR2 SAAAGT. Here the CDR3 DNA reads TGTGCCAGCAGTTTCGGGACAGGGGGCTCCTACGAGCAGTACTTC. This sequence encodes CASSFGTGGSYEQYF.